This T cell receptor beta chain was sequenced in a study of blood T cell repertoires in COVID-19. Study-level background: Sample material is recorded as cDNA or gDNA derived from T cells, B-cell-depleted T cells, or PBMCs.

Per the authors' pipeline: Researchers report that nucleated cell counts were estimated from reference gene primer amplification. Sequencing used immunoSEQ multiplex PCR; TCRdb keeps in-frame clones, though not all of them. The D gene and trimming were derived from the DNA, and the V and J assignments and clone size from that table. Found here are about 240,000 clones, about 90% of them singletons; the top ten hold approximately 6.2%. This CDR3 has 12 residues. Germline V lookup: CDR1 MDHEN, CDR2 SYDVKM. Trimming shortened V by 7 bases and J by 2 bases, and 6 bases separated the two germline ends. The chain couples TRBV28 to TRBJ1-3; D unclear. Input material: peripheral blood. The source of this sequence is a man aged 60 to 69 with acute or convalescent COVID-19. The CDR3 reads CASTRTGNTIYF. CDR3 in DNA: TGTGCCAGCACCAGGACTGGAAACACCATATATTTT. The full variable domain, in which reference TRBV28 and TRBJ1-3 provide the parts outside the CDR3, is DVKVTQSSRYLVKRTGEKVFLECVQDMDHENMFWYRQDPGLGLRLIYFSYDVKMKEKGDIPEGYSVSREKKERFSLILESASTNQTSMYLCASTRTGNTIYFGEGSWLTVV.